The sequence of this T cell receptor (beta chain) was determined in a study of T cell responses to AZD1222 COVID-19 vaccine. In the study overall: Combined were second doses at about 4 or about 12 weeks.

A word on this clone: What it binds is unknown.

TCRdb keeps only in-frame clones here, not all; method: immunoSEQ multiplex PCR. The sample has tens of thousands of clones, around nine tenths seen once. Study-wide findings and caveats: The peak T cell response came first, and repertoires were sampled only after it.

The sequencing used peripheral blood, collected on day 0 of AZD1222 vaccination. This TCR derives from an adult in good health.

This chain's CDR3 is CASSLGTGNEQFF. The CDR3 coding sequence is TGCGCCAGCAGCTTGGGAACTGGGAATGAGCAGTTCTTC. The V gene is TRBV5-1, the J gene TRBJ2-1; D unclear. This CDR3 region has 13 residues. The germline V and J ends were trimmed by 0 bases and 7 bases, with 8 bases remaining between them. Germline values: CDR1 SGHRS, CDR2 YFSETQ.